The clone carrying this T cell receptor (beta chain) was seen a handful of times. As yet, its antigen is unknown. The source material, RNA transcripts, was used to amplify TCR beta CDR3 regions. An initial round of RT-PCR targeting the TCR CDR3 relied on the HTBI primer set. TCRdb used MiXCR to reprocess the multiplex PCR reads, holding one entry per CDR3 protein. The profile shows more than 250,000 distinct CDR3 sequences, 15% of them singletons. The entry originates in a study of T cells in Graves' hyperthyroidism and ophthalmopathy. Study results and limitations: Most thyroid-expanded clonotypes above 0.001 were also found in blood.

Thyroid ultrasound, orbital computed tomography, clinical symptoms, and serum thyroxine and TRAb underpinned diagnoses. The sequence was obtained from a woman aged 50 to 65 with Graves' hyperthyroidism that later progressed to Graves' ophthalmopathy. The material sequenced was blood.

The CDR3 region has the DNA TGTGCCAGCAGCCTCGACAGGGGCAAGCAAGAGACCCAGTACTTC. Residues: CASSLDRGKQETQYF. The chain employs TRBV16 and TRBJ2-5; the match to TRBD1 covers 8 bases. The CDR3 has 15 amino acids. The germline V gene has CDR1 KGHSY and CDR2 FQNENV. V was clipped by 4 bases and J by 2 bases; unmatched bases: 6.